This is a list of T cell receptor beta chains from one sample in a study of CD8 T cells in Susac syndrome. TCRdb reprocessed the immunoSEQ multiplex PCR reads via MiXCR and lists one record per CDR3 protein. There are some 210,000 distinct CDR3 sequences in the sample; less than 95% occur only once, and 0.15% to 0.2% lies in the top ten. The sample taken for sequencing was CD4+ T cells from PBMCs. The source is a human donor with Susac syndrome. The CDR3 runs from the conserved cysteine through the conserved F or W. A D gene is named only where the DNA matches it firmly. The size entry is marked missing in some rows and otherwise reads once, few, many or a size class.

V	D	size	J	length	DNA	CDR3
TRBV6-4	NA	NA	TRBJ1-5	15	TGTGCCAGCAGTTTCACGGCCGATCCCGATCAGCCCCAGCATTTT	CASSFTADPDQPQHF
TRBV24-1	NA	NA	TRBJ1-1	13	TGTGCCACCCGCCGGGACCCCACCACTGAAGCTTTCTTT	CATRRDPTTEAFF
TRBV28	NA	NA	TRBJ1-2	13	TGTGCCAGCGAGCGTAGGCCGGCGGGGGGCTACACCTTC	CASERRPAGGYTF
TRBV5-1	NA	NA	TRBJ2-2	15	TGCGCCAGCAGCATGGACCAGGGAAACACCGGGGAGCTGTTTTTT	CASSMDQGNTGELFF
TRBV9	NA	once	TRBJ2-5	18	TGTGCCAGCAGCGTAGCAGCTGGGGGTTCGGGGATTCAAGAGACCCAGTACTTC	CASSVAAGGSGIQETQYF
TRBV5-1	TRBD1	once	TRBJ1-2	16	TGCGCCAGCAGGAACCGGGACAGTAATCCTAACTATGGCTACACCTTC	CASRNRDSNPNYGYTF
TRBV10-3	TRBD2	NA	TRBJ2-3	17	TGTGCCATCAGTGAGGGGGGGTCACTAGCGGGGCCAGATACGCAGTATTTT	CAISEGGSLAGPDTQYF
TRBV20-1	TRBD2	NA	TRBJ2-5	16	TGCAGTGCTAGGGGTACGGAGCGGGGGGGCCGTGAGACCCAGTACTTC	CSARGTERGGRETQYF
TRBV9	NA	NA	TRBJ1-6	15	TGTGCCAGCACTCACGGGGAAGTGTATAATTCACCCCTCCACTTT	CASTHGEVYNSPLHF
TRBV24-1	NA	NA	TRBJ1-5	14	TGTGCCACCAGTGATTCAGGCGTTATGGGGCCCCAGCATTTT	CATSDSGVMGPQHF
TRBV30	TRBD2	NA	TRBJ2-5	16	TGTGCCTGGAGTGTACAAGCGGGGGGCCGATCGGGGACCCAGTACTTC	CAWSVQAGGRSGTQYF
TRBV5-1	NA	NA	TRBJ1-1	14	TGCGCCAGCAGCTTGGCCGTGGGTCCAGGCGAAGCTTTCTTT	CASSLAVGPGEAFF
TRBV4-1	NA	few	TRBJ1-1	16	TGCGCCAGCACAACAGCCTACAAGGGGGGAAACACTGAAGCTTTCTTT	CASTTAYKGGNTEAFF
TRBV7-9	NA	NA	TRBJ1-4	12	TGTGCCAGCAGCCCTACTAATGAAAAACTGTTTTTT	CASSPTNEKLFF
TRBV30	NA	NA	TRBJ1-5	17	TGTGCCTGGGGGAGCGCTGGGGGGCTTAAAGGACATCAGCCCCAGCATTTT	CAWGSAGGLKGHQPQHF
TRBV7-8	NA	NA	TRBJ1-6	11	TGTGCCAGCAGCTTAGGAGTTCCCCTCCACTTT	CASSLGVPLHF
TRBV20-1	TRBD1	NA	TRBJ1-2	16	TGCAGTGCTAGAGATTGGGAGGGACAGGGGGGCTATGGCTACACCTTC	CSARDWEGQGGYGYTF
TRBV7-6	NA	NA	TRBJ1-2	14	TGTGCCAGCAGCTCATTATCTGACAGAAATGGCTACACCTTC	CASSSLSDRNGYTF
TRBV30	NA	NA	TRBJ1-2	12	TGTGCCTGGAGTGTAGGAGGGGTTGGCTACACCTTC	CAWSVGGVGYTF
TRBV12-3/TRBV12-4	NA	once	TRBJ2-7	14	TGTGCCAGCAGTGGAGAGCGGGACAGGTACGAGCAGTACTTC	CASSGERDRYEQYF
TRBV9	NA	NA	TRBJ2-3	14	TGTGCCAGCAGCGTCTTGGCAGGGACAGATACGCAGTATTTT	CASSVLAGTDTQYF
TRBV3-1	NA	NA	TRBJ2-1	14	TGTGCCAGCAGCCAAGAACTATTCAACAATGAGCAGTTCTTC	CASSQELFNNEQFF
TRBV9	NA	NA	TRBJ1-1	16	TGTGCCAGCAGCCCCCGGGTAAGAGGGGGGGACACTGAAGCTTTCTTT	CASSPRVRGGDTEAFF
TRBV5-4	NA	NA	TRBJ1-2	13	TGTGCCAGCGGGGACGGGACCTTCTATGGCTACACCTTC	CASGDGTFYGYTF